Described below is a single TCR beta chain sequence and its context. Its antigen is still unknown. The sample originates from a study of shared clonotypes between healthy human individuals. Study as a whole: Sampling drew on donors who were a couple of women and a few men aged 18 to 49. Study results and caveats: Among donors, the sharing of clonotypes was expected to be influenced by sequencing depth.

Method: immunoSEQ multiplex PCR; TCRdb's copy keeps in-frame clones and lacks some. Here the sample spans about 560,000 clones, around three quarters being singletons. The CDR3 covers 16 residues. J gave up 2 bases and V 3 bases, and 4 bases lay outside the gene matches. Germline CDR1 is LGHNA and CDR2 is YNFKEQ. HIV-negative, healthy adults without recent acute infections or vaccinations were the donors. What was sequenced was PBMCs. The origin of this receptor is a woman aged 40 to 50 in good health. Some clones in this sample may be carry-over from other donors' samples. This rearrangement joins TRBV4-2 to TRBJ1-5, with 10 bases aligning to TRBD1. The CDR3 region is CASSQDRGRGNQPQHF. In nucleotides, the CDR3 is TGTGCCAGCAGCCAGGACAGGGGGAGAGGCAATCAGCCCCAGCATTTT.